Shown below are 30 T cell receptor beta chains from a single sample sequenced in a study of T-cell reconstitution after alpha-beta-depleted transplantation in children. During its preparation, the TCRbeta library received unique molecular identifiers. MiXCR, run by TCRdb on the PCR reads, gives a single entry per CDR3 protein. The data hold approximately 500,000 distinct CDR3 sequences, with over 9.5% observed a single time. The sequencing used PBMCs, collected before TCRalphabeta/CD19-depleted stem cell transplant. The receptors were sampled from a child younger than 10 with inherited bone marrow failure, due to receive a stem cell transplant.

This clonotype occurred many times. The V and J genes are TRBV4-1 and TRBJ2-7; no clear D. Trimming took 1 base from V and 0 from J, leaving 4 bases between them. The germline gives CDR1 MGHRA, CDR2 YSYEKL. The CDR3 runs 13 residues. CDR3 sequence reads: CASSQARSYEQYF. The DNA of the CDR3 is TGCGCCAGCAGCCAAGCTCGCTCCTACGAGCAGTACTTC.

This clonotype is a singleton in its sample. A much larger clone differs by one base, so this may be a read error. The chain employs TRBV28 and TRBJ2-7; D gene uncertain. The length of the CDR3 is 15 residues. V was trimmed by 3 bases and J by 0 bases, leaving 12 bases between them. Germline CDR1 is MDHEN and CDR2 is SYDVKM. This CDR3 reads CASSFSQASSYEQYF. The CDR3 DNA sequence: TGTGCCAGCAGTTTCTCGCAGGCCAGCTCCTACGAGCAGTACTTC. Drawing the rest from reference TRBV28 and TRBJ2-7, the complete variable domain is DVKVTQSSRYLVKRTGEKVFLECVQDMDHENMFWYRQDPGLGLRLIYFSYDVKMKEKGDIPEGYSVSREKKERFSLILESASTNQTSMYLCASSFSQASSYEQYFGPGTRLTVT.

This clonotype was counted at least ten times. The chain employs TRBV15 and TRBJ2-7, with 11 nucleotides matching TRBD2. This CDR3 is 15 amino acids long. Germline V CDR1 and CDR2: LNHNV, YYDKDF (reference sequence). V lost 1 base to trimming and J lost 5 bases; unmatched junction nucleotides: 4. This CDR3 is CATSRVLAGAHEQYF. Written as DNA, the CDR3 is TGTGCCACCAGCAGAGTACTAGCGGGAGCCCACGAGCAGTACTTC.

At least ten counts were recorded for this clonotype. This chain connects TRBV7-2 to TRBJ1-5, with D hard to call. The CDR3 spans 15 residues. The V end lost 1 base, the J end lost 1 base, and 8 bases lay between the germline ends. The germline V gene encodes CDR1 SGHTA and CDR2 FQGNSA. The CDR3 loop reads CASSLEGSSNQPQHF. The CDR3 DNA sequence: TGTGCCAGCAGCTTAGAGGGTTCGAGCAATCAGCCCCAGCATTTT.

This clonotype came up many times. This sequence joins TRBV7-2 and TRBJ1-4; TRBD1 aligns across 7 bases. CDR1 is SGHTA, CDR2 FQGNSA, per germline. Trimming took 1 base from V and 6 from J; bases not matched to a gene: 2. The length of the CDR3 is 14 residues. The CDR3 sequence is CASSLEQGDEKLFF. DNA of the CDR3: TGTGCCAGCAGCTTAGAGCAGGGGGATGAAAAACTGTTTTTT.

The chain combines TRBV10-3 with TRBJ2-7; 9 positions match TRBD2. This CDR3 has 16 residues. Germline V CDR1 and CDR2: ENHRY, SYGVKD. After removal of 2 bases from V and 0 bases from J, the junction contained 5 bases not matched to a gene. As DNA, the CDR3 is TGTGCCATCAGTGAGAGGCTAGCGGGATCCTCCTACGAGCAGTACTTC. It translates to CAISERLAGSSYEQYF.

This clonotype was recorded many times. The chain is built from TRBV4-3 and TRBJ2-2, with 14 bases identical to TRBD2. CDR1 LGHNA and CDR2 YSLEER come from the germline V gene. The CDR3 is made up of 15 amino acids. Trimming took 3 bases from V and 10 from J; bases not matched to a gene: 4. The CDR3 reads CASSQGLAGVEELFF. The CDR3, as DNA: TGCGCCAGCAGCCAGGGACTAGCGGGAGTCGAGGAGCTGTTTTTT.

In this sample, this clonotype turned up many times. This sequence joins TRBV4-1 and TRBJ2-5, with TRBD2 matching over 11 bases. Germline CDR1 reads MGHRA; CDR2 reads YSYEKL. The CDR3 sequence is 17 residues long. The junction had 5 bases not matched to a gene; V was cut back by 0 bases and J by 2 bases. CDR3 in DNA: TGCGCCAGCAGCCAAGAGAGGGCTAGCGGGGGGCAAGAGACCCAGTACTTC. This gives the protein CASSQERASGGQETQYF.

In its sample, this clonotype was seen many times. The V and J genes are TRBV12-3 or TRBV12-4 and TRBJ2-1, with TRBD2 matching over 10 bases. J lost 4 bases, V lost 6 bases, and 9 bases had no gene match. This CDR3 contains 16 residues. The CDR3 protein is CASRATSGKVYNEQFF. The CDR3 nucleotides read TGTGCCAGCAGGGCTACTAGCGGGAAGGTGTACAATGAGCAGTTCTTC.

This chain connects TRBV12-3 or TRBV12-4 to TRBJ2-7, with unresolved D. The V end lost 2 bases, the J end lost 6 bases, and 11 bases lay between the germline ends. The CDR3 runs to 13 residues. The CDR3 DNA sequence: TGTGCCAGCAGTTTAATCGGCTACGGCGAGCAGTACTTC. Protein product: CASSLIGYGEQYF.

This clonotype appeared many times. The V gene is TRBV12-3 or TRBV12-4, the J gene TRBJ2-1; 10 bases line up with TRBD1. The CDR3 spans 15 residues. After removal of 3 bases from V and 7 bases from J, the junction contained 6 bases not matched to a gene. CDR3: CASSFGDRGGNEQFF. CDR3 DNA sequence: TGTGCCAGCAGTTTTGGGGACAGGGGAGGGAATGAGCAGTTCTTC.

The table lists this clonotype with many counts. This sequence joins TRBV5-1 and TRBJ2-3; D remains ambiguous. Trimming pared 0 bases from V and 4 bases from J, leaving 6 bases between. Germline lookup yields CDR1 SGHRS and CDR2 YFSETQ. The CDR3 runs 13 residues. The CDR3 loop reads CASSLGVSDTQYF. The CDR3 nucleotides are TGCGCCAGCAGCTTGGGAGTCTCAGATACGCAGTATTTT.

This clonotype was seen ten or more times. The chain joins TRBV7-9 to TRBJ1-1; D not resolved. V was clipped by 8 bases and J by 9 bases, with 19 bases between them. This CDR3 is built from 13 residues. Germline V CDR1 and CDR2: SEHNR, FQNEAQ (reference sequence). The DNA of the CDR3 is TGTGCCAGCGAGCGGGCAGGATATTCTAAAGCTTTCTTT. Residues: CASERAGYSKAFF.

This clonotype was observed many times. The DNA of the CDR3 is TGTGCCAGCAGTTTCCAGAACCCCGGGCGCAATCAGCCCCAGCATTTT. Residues: CASSFQNPGRNQPQHF. V usage is TRBV6-5 and J usage is TRBJ1-5, with no clear D. Germline values: CDR1 MNHEY, CDR2 SVGAGI. This CDR3 is built from 16 residues. V lost 4 bases and J 2 bases, leaving 15 bases between the germline ends.

In its sample, this clonotype was seen many times. The chain links TRBV12-3 or TRBV12-4 to TRBJ1-5, with a possible D match to TRBD1 (5 bases). There are 15 residues in the CDR3. Trimming stripped 5 bases from V and 4 bases from J, with 15 bases between. CDR3 in amino acids: CASSLYPGPNQPQHF. For the CDR3, the DNA is TGTGCCAGCAGTCTTTACCCGGGGCCAAATCAGCCCCAGCATTTT.

This clonotype has ten or more counts. The rearrangement links TRBV6-5 to TRBJ1-5; no reliable D call. The CDR3 length is 14 residues. Trimming cost V 4 bases and J 4 bases, with 11 bases left between them. Per germline, CDR1 MNHEY and CDR2 SVGAGI. The CDR3 DNA reads as TGTGCCAGCAGTTCGCCGGATGGGAATCAGCCCCAGCATTTT. Protein product: CASSSPDGNQPQHF.

The J gene is TRBJ1-2, the V gene TRBV4-3; D is perhaps TRBD1 (6 bases). This CDR3 is built from 16 residues. Deletions cut 3 bases from V and 0 bases from J, with 14 bases between. Germline CDR1 and CDR2: LGHNA and YSLEER. CDR3 region: CASSQENRVANYGYTF. The CDR3, as DNA: TGCGCCAGCAGCCAGGAAAACAGGGTAGCTAACTATGGCTACACCTTC.

This clonotype has only a few counts. V is TRBV5-4 and J is TRBJ2-7; TRBD2 agrees at 10 bases. J gave up 5 bases and V 4 bases, and 9 bases lay outside the gene matches. The germline gives CDR1 SGHNT, CDR2 YYREEE (reference sequence). The length of the CDR3 is 15 residues. For the CDR3, the DNA is TGTGCCAGCAGCCAGGACCGGACTAGCGGCCACGAGCAGTACTTC. This sequence encodes CASSQDRTSGHEQYF.

The rearrangement uses TRBV19 and TRBJ2-1; D perhaps matches TRBD2 (5 bases). V was cut by 4 bases and J by 4 bases, with 17 bases left in between. Per the germline V gene, CDR1 is LNHDA and CDR2 is SQIVND (reference sequence). The CDR3 covers 16 residues. CDR3 coding DNA: TGTGCCAGTAGTACATTACCGGTACTAGGGTACAATGAGCAGTTCTTC. Its translation: CASSTLPVLGYNEQFF.

This clonotype occurred many times. V gene TRBV25-1 combines with J gene TRBJ2-5; 9 bases match TRBD2. This CDR3 comprises 14 residues. The trim removed 6 bases at V and 1 base at J, leaving 3 bases unmatched. Germline V CDR1 and CDR2: MGHDK, SYGVNS. CDR3 amino acids: CASSGGRGQETQYF. The CDR3 DNA reads as TGTGCCAGCAGCGGCGGGAGGGGCCAAGAGACCCAGTACTTC.

Points on this clonotype: A much larger clone differs by one base, so this may be a read error. The chain carries TRBV4-3 and TRBJ2-2, with a possible D match to TRBD1 (6 bases). The length of the CDR3 is 16 residues. Germline V CDR1 and CDR2: LGHNA, YSLEER. The CDR3 DNA reads TGCGCCAGCAGCCCTTTACAGGGTTGGGACACCAGGGAGCTGTTTTTT. The encoded protein is CASSPLQGWDTRELFF.

This clonotype was seen only a few times. The genes are TRBV11-2 and TRBJ2-7, with 13 bases lining up with TRBD2. Trimming at V came to 5 bases and at J to 2 bases, leaving 12 bases not matched to a gene. CDR3 length: 18 amino acids. Germline assignment: CDR1 SGHAT and CDR2 FQNNGV. The CDR3: CASSSTSGTSGAPYEQYF. CDR3 bases: TGTGCCAGCAGCAGTACTTCCGGGACTAGCGGGGCCCCCTACGAGCAGTACTTC.

This sequence joins TRBV20-1 and TRBJ2-7, with TRBD2 identical over 9 bases. CDR1 and CDR2 from the germline V gene are DFQATT and SNEGSKA (reference sequence). The junction had 2 bases not matched to a gene; V was cut back by 2 bases and J by 3 bases. This CDR3 is 13 amino acids long. The DNA of the CDR3 is TGCAGTGCTAGACCGACTAGCGGCTACGAGCAGTACTTC. This gives the protein CSARPTSGYEQYF.

This clonotype was seen a handful of times. The rearrangement uses TRBV5-1 and TRBJ2-1, with 9 positions matching TRBD2. CDR3 length: 14 amino acids. The V and J ends lost 6 bases and 8 bases, in that order; junction bases with no gene match: 9. Germline V gives CDR1 SGHRS, CDR2 YFSETQ. The CDR3 here is CASTHAGGPHEQFF. The CDR3 nucleotides read TGCGCCAGCACCCATGCGGGAGGGCCGCATGAGCAGTTCTTC.

This clonotype occurred many times. The chain combines TRBV24-1 with TRBJ2-5; 14 positions agree with TRBD2. The CDR3 has 19 amino acids. J gave up 5 bases and V 3 bases, and 13 bases lay outside the gene matches. The V gene's germline CDR1 is KGHDR and CDR2 SFDVKD. In DNA form, the CDR3 reads TGTGCCACCAGTGATGCCCTCCCCGGGACTAGCGGGAGCTCGGAGACCCAGTACTTC. This translates into CATSDALPGTSGSSETQYF.

This clonotype was seen more than once but under ten times. The junction departs from the called germline gene at one end, perhaps through a read error. The rearrangement joins TRBV7-7 to TRBJ2-1, with TRBD2 matching over 11 bases. CDR3 size: 14 residues. Germline-derived CDR1 and CDR2 are SSHAT and FNYEAQ (reference sequence). CDR3: CASSLAGGTNEQFF. The CDR3 nucleotides read TGTGCTAGCAGCTTAGCGGGAGGGACGAATGAGCAGTTCTTC.

A word on this clonotype: Given a much more abundant clone one base away, this may be a read error. Since the CDR3 does not end with the conserved phenylalanine or tryptophan, this likely comes from a read error. The V call is TRBV29-1, the J call TRBJ2-5; no clear D gene. The CDR3 is 10 amino acids. Germline lookup yields CDR1 SQVTM and CDR2 ANQGSEA. Trimming cost V 3 bases and J 4 bases, with 3 bases left between them. The CDR3 DNA sequence: TGCAGCGTTGAGATAGAGACCCAGTACTCC. It encodes CSVEIETQYS.

The rearrangement links TRBV20-1 to TRBJ2-6; no reliable D call. Trimming pared 1 base from V and 0 bases from J, leaving 19 bases between. The germline V gene has CDR1 DFQATT and CDR2 SNEGSKA (reference sequence). The CDR3 sequence is 19 residues long. The CDR3 region has the DNA TGCAGTGCTAGAGTAATCCCTTCAGGTCCCCTCTCTGGGGCCAACGTCCTGACTTTC. Residues: CSARVIPSGPLSGANVLTF.

The DNA of the CDR3 is TGCAGTGCTAGCCCCTACAGGGCCTCCTACAATGAGCAGTTCTTC. It codes for CSASPYRASYNEQFF. The V and J genes are TRBV20-1 and TRBJ2-1; TRBD1 might be the D (6 bases). The V and J ends lost 3 bases and 0 bases respectively, with 12 bases between them. Germline-derived CDR1 and CDR2 are DFQATT and SNEGSKA (reference sequence). The CDR3 contains 15 residues.

The J gene is TRBJ2-5, the V gene TRBV18; D gene ambiguous. CDR1 is KGHSH, CDR2 LQKENI, per germline. This CDR3 is 14 amino acids long. Trimming removed 0 bases from V and 4 bases from J, with 9 bases in between. DNA for the CDR3: TGTGCCAGCTCACCACCGGACGTCCTAGAGACCCAGTACTTC. This translates into CASSPPDVLETQYF. Drawing the rest from reference TRBV18 and TRBJ2-5, the complete variable domain is NAGVMQNPRHLVRRRGQEARLRCSPMKGHSHVYWYRQLPEEGLKFMVYLQKENIIDESGMPKERFSAEFPKEGPSILRIQQVVRGDSAAYFCASSPPDVLETQYFGPGTRLLVL.